This TCR beta chain was found in a study of CD4 T cell repertoires in COVID-19. Findings and caveats of the study: Suggested intraclonal diversification: top SARS-CoV-2-reactive clonotypes appeared in two or three memory subsets.

A few counts support this clone. What it binds is not known. Between the trimmed V and J ends, which lost 7 bases and 8 bases, there was a span of 23 bases. This CDR3 has 15 residues. Germline CDR1 LNHDA, CDR2 SQIVND (reference sequence). The memory T cells were sequenced right after ex vivo isolation, without culture. Data came from immunoSEQ multiplex PCR; TCRdb stores just in-frame clones and leaves some out. The sample has some 80,000 clones; roughly 85% are singletons. The gene calls are TRBV19 and TRBJ1-2; D uncertain. This sequence was found in a human donor who had COVID-19. Here the sequenced sample was CD4+ T cells from peripheral blood, taken after recovery from COVID-19. DNA for the CDR3: TGTGCCAGTACCTCAGACGGGGATGCAGTGCGGGGCTACACCTTC. The encoded protein is CASTSDGDAVRGYTF.